Described below is a single T cell receptor (beta chain) sequence and its context. Naive CD8 isolation took CD45RO-negative cells positively selected for CCR7 and excluded terminally differentiated effector memory CD45RA+ cells. Assay: immunoSEQ multiplex PCR; the TCRdb copy retains only in-frame clones and omits some. The profile shows roughly 2,000,000 clones, approximately 95% of them singletons. The CDR3 covers 18 residues. J gave up 2 bases and V 10 bases, and 19 bases lay outside the gene matches. Germline assignment: CDR1 SNHLY and CDR2 FYNNEI. These data are taken from a study of shared clonotypes between healthy human individuals.

The gene calls are TRBV2 and TRBJ2-2, with 7 positions matching TRBD2. Sequencing input: naive CD8+ T cells sorted from blood. The origin of this receptor is a man between 18 and 35 years old in good health. This CDR3 is CAISTPHGEGRNTGELFF. The DNA of the CDR3 is TGTGCCATCAGCACCCCCCACGGGGAGGGGCGAAACACCGGGGAGCTGTTTTTT.